This TCR beta chain comes out of a study of shared clonotypes between healthy human individuals. Profiling relied on immunoSEQ multiplex PCR, and the TCRdb table lists in-frame clones only, not all of them. The data show around 200,000 clones, 85% to 95% seen once. Study conclusions and caveats: Among non-shared clonotypes, generation probabilities were lower than among those shared by all four donors. Rarefaction analysis demonstrated incomplete sorted-subset sequencing notwithstanding large depth.

Details on this clone: Its target is unknown.

This CDR3 is 14 amino acids long. The germline V gene encodes CDR1 SSHAT and CDR2 FNYEAQ (reference sequence). V gave up 3 bases and J gave up 1 base, with 10 bases separating them. Material for sequencing was naive CD4+ T cells sorted from blood. Subset indicated: CD45RA+ positively selected. V is TRBV7-7 and J is TRBJ2-7; perhaps TRBD2 as D (7 bases). This TCR came from a woman younger than 45 in good health. CDR3 DNA sequence: TGTGCCAGCAGCTTCGGGGGGCGGTCCTACGAGCAGTACTTC. Its translation is CASSFGGRSYEQYF.